The rows below give T cell receptor beta chains drawn from one sample of a study of blood T cell repertoires in COVID-19. Using immunoSEQ multiplex PCR, the repertoire was profiled, and TCRdb retains in-frame clones only, with some absent. The repertoire holds approximately 180,000 clones, approximately 85% seen once, with over 2.5% in the top ten. The sequenced sample consisted of peripheral blood. The receptors here all came from a man between 60 and 75 years old with acute or convalescent COVID-19. CDR3s include the opening cysteine and the closing phenylalanine or tryptophan. Fields, in order: clone size, D gene, J gene, V gene, CDR3 DNA, CDR3 protein. D genes are given only for firm matches. Rows give clone size only sometimes, using once, few, many, or a class for an expanded clone.

- TRBD2 TRBJ2-3 TRBV6-5 TGTGCCAGCAGGAAAATAGCGGGAGGCACAGATACGCAGTATTTT CASRKIAGGTDTQYF
- - TRBJ1-1 TRBV4-1 TGCGCCAGCAGCCTCGAAGACTCTGGAGTCAACACTGAAGCTTTCTTT CASSLEDSGVNTEAFF
- TRBD2 TRBJ2-5 TRBV4-2 TGTGCCAGCAGCCAAGATTCTGGGACTAGCGGGAATTCTCTCGGGGAGACCCAGTACTTC CASSQDSGTSGNSLGETQYF
- TRBD2 TRBJ2-1 TRBV5-1 TGCGCCAGCAGCACCGGACTAGCGAACTACAATGAGCAGTTCTTC CASSTGLANYNEQFF
- TRBD1 TRBJ2-7 TRBV25-1 TGTGCCAGCAGTGCCCCGGGACAGGGGAGGTACGAGCAGTACTTC CASSAPGQGRYEQYF
- - TRBJ2-3 TRBV9 TGTGCCAGCAGCGCGGGACTTTCAATTAGCACAGATACGCAGTATTTT CASSAGLSISTDTQYF
- - TRBJ1-1 TRBV2 TGTGCCAGCAGTGATCCTACCAGGCCTAACACTGAAGCTTTCTTT CASSDPTRPNTEAFF
few - TRBJ2-7 TRBV14 TGTGCCAGCAGCCTCGGACCGATCGGGACCTACGAGCAGTACTTC CASSLGPIGTYEQYF
- - TRBJ1-1 TRBV27 TGTGCCAGCAGTTCTCAAACGCAGGGGCGGAACACTGAAGCTTTCTTT CASSSQTQGRNTEAFF
- - TRBJ2-7 TRBV4-2 TGTGCCAGCAGCCAAGATGGGGCCCTGGAGCAGTACTTC CASSQDGALEQYF
- - TRBJ2-1 TRBV3-1/TRBV3-2 TGTGCCAGCAGCCAAGATCTGGACTACTACAATGAGCAGTTCTTC CASSQDLDYYNEQFF
once - TRBJ1-5 TRBV27 TGTGCCAGCTCAAACAGGTCCGGACAGCCCCAGCATTTT CASSNRSGQPQHF
- - TRBJ2-2 TRBV27 TGTGCCAGCAGTTTGGTCGGGACCGGGGAGCTGTTTTTT CASSLVGTGELFF
- TRBD1 TRBJ1-6 TRBV5-1 TGCGCCAGCAGCACGACCGGGACAGGGCTTTCACCCCTCCACTTT CASSTTGTGLSPLHF
- - TRBJ1-2 TRBV19 TGTGCCAGTACTAAATCCCAGGGAGGCTACACCTTC CASTKSQGGYTF
- - TRBJ1-5 TRBV2 TGTGCCAGCAGTGAATACGGTGATCAGCCCCAGCATTTT CASSEYGDQPQHF
- TRBD1 TRBJ2-6 TRBV28 TGTGCCAGCAGTTTCGAAACAGGGGCCGGGGCCAACGTCCTGACTTTC CASSFETGAGANVLTF
- - TRBJ2-7 TRBV18 TGTGCCAGCTCCCGGGGCTCCTACGAGCAGTACTTC CASSRGSYEQYF
- TRBD2 TRBJ2-4 TRBV19 TGTGCCACGGGAGGCGGGAGATCCAAAAACATTCAGTACTTC CATGGGRSKNIQYF
- TRBD1 TRBJ2-7 TRBV5-1 TGCGCCAGCAGCCCGGAGAGGACAGGGAGCTACGAGCAGTACTTC CASSPERTGSYEQYF
- TRBD2 TRBJ2-5 TRBV6-6 TGTGCCAGCAGTTACTCTCCTAGCGGGAGTCGTGAGACCCAGTACTTC CASSYSPSGSRETQYF
- - TRBJ2-2 TRBV25-1 TGTGCCAGCATGGAGGGTGGGAAACGCACCGGGGAGCTGTTTTTT CASMEGGKRTGELFF
- TRBD1 TRBJ1-2 TRBV6-5 TGTGCCAGCAGGGGGGGGACAGGACCTTATGGCTACACCTTC CASRGGTGPYGYTF
- TRBD2 TRBJ2-3 TRBV5-1 TGCGCCAGCAGCCCCTGGGGCCCTAGCGGGGGCGGAGATACGCAGTATTTT CASSPWGPSGGGDTQYF
- - TRBJ2-1 TRBV3-1/TRBV3-2 TGTGCCAGCAGCCAACAAGACACCAATGAGCAGTTCTTC CASSQQDTNEQFF
- TRBD1 TRBJ1-1 TRBV6-2/TRBV6-3 TGTGCCAGCAGTACGGACAGGACAACGTGGACTGAAGCTTTCTTT CASSTDRTTWTEAFF
- TRBD2 TRBJ2-1 TRBV11-2 TGTGCCAGCAGCCCATCGAGCGGGGGTTACAATGAGCAGTTCTTC CASSPSSGGYNEQFF
once - TRBJ1-5 TRBV3-1/TRBV3-2 TGTGCCAGCAGCCAAGGGGGCAGCGACGATAGCAATCAGCCCCAGCATTTT CASSQGGSDDSNQPQHF
- - TRBJ1-5 TRBV24-1 TGTGCCACCACGATGGGGGCGGATCAGCCCCAGCATTTT CATTMGADQPQHF
- TRBD1 TRBJ1-2 TRBV6-6 TGTGCCAGCAGTTTGACAGGGGTGTATGGCTACACCTTC CASSLTGVYGYTF
- TRBD1 TRBJ2-7 TRBV9 TGTGCCAGCAGCGTAGGGGACAGTAAAATTTACGAGCAGTACTTC CASSVGDSKIYEQYF
- - TRBJ2-3 TRBV28 TGTGCCAGCAGTCGCCCCTGGGCGGGGCACGAGACGCAGTATTTT CASSRPWAGHETQYF
- TRBD2 TRBJ2-2 TRBV5-1 TGCGCCAGCAGCTTGGTTAGCGGGTCCAACACCGGGGAGCTGTTTTTT CASSLVSGSNTGELFF
- - TRBJ2-2 TRBV5-6 TGTGCCAGCAGCTTGGTCGGACTTGAGAACACCGGGGAGCTGTTTTTT CASSLVGLENTGELFF
- TRBD1 TRBJ2-3 TRBV5-1 TGCGCCAGCAGCTGGGGACAGGGGAGCACAGATACGCAGTATTTT CASSWGQGSTDTQYF
- - TRBJ1-5 TRBV6-2/TRBV6-3 TGTGCCAGCAGTGAGGACAATCAGCCCCAGCATTTT CASSEDNQPQHF
once - TRBJ2-1 TRBV29-1 TGCAGCGCTGGACAACCCGGGCCTCGCTCCTACAATGAGCAGTTCTTC CSAGQPGPRSYNEQFF
- - TRBJ2-1 TRBV10-3 TGTGCCGCTCGGAGAACGGGTCTGTCCTACAATGAGCAGTTCTTC CAARRTGLSYNEQFF
few - TRBJ1-3 TRBV3-1/TRBV3-2 TGTGCCAGCAGCCAAGGGACAGCAGGAAACACCATATATTTT CASSQGTAGNTIYF
- TRBD2 TRBJ2-1 TRBV7-2 TGTGCCAGCAGTTTCCGGGGTAGCGGGTACAATGAGCAGTTCTTC CASSFRGSGYNEQFF
once TRBD2 TRBJ2-7 TRBV18 TGTGCCAGCTCCCCCGGGACTAGCGGGACGGCCTACGAGCAGTACTTC CASSPGTSGTAYEQYF
- - TRBJ2-7 TRBV7-2 TGTGCCAGCAGCTTCCTCTACGAGCAGTACTTC CASSFLYEQYF
- TRBD1 TRBJ1-2 TRBV24-1 TGTGCCACCAGTGACACCCGGACAGGGGGTAATGGCTACACCTTC CATSDTRTGGNGYTF
once - TRBJ1-3 TRBV28 TGTGCCAGCAGCCCCAGGGATCCTCTAAGTACCATATATTTT CASSPRDPLSTIYF
- - TRBJ2-2 TRBV4-2 TGTGCCAGCAGGGGGGCTAGCGGAAACACCGGGGAGCTGTTTTTT CASRGASGNTGELFF
- - TRBJ2-3 TRBV24-1 TGTGCCACCAGTGATTTGCCGACACATGGCACAGATACGCAGTATTTT CATSDLPTHGTDTQYF
few - TRBJ2-7 TRBV27 TGTGCCAGCAGTTGGGGAGCTCAGCGGAGCTACGAGCAGTACTTC CASSWGAQRSYEQYF